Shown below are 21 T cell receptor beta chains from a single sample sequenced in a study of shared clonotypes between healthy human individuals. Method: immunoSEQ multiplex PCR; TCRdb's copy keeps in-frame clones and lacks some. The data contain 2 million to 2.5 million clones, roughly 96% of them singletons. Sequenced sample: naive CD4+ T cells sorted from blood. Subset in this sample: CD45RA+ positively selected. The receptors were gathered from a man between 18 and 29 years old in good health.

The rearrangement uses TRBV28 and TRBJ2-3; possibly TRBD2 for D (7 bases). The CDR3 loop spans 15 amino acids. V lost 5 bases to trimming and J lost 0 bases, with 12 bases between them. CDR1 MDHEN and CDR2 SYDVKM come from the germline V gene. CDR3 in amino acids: CASSPGGLSTDTQYF. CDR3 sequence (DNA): TGTGCCAGCAGTCCGGGGGGCCTAAGCACAGATACGCAGTATTTT.

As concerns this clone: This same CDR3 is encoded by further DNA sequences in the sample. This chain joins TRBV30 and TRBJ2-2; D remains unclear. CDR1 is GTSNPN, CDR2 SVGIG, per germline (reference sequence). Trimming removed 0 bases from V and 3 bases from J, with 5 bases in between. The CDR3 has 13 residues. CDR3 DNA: TGTGCCTGGAGTGTACTGGACACCGGGGAGCTGTTTTTT. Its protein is CAWSVLDTGELFF.

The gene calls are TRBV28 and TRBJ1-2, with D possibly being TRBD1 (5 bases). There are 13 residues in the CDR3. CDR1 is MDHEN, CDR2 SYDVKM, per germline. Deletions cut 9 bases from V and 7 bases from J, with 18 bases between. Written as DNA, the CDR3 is TGTGCCAGTCTGAACTTGGGGGGTATTGGCTACACCTTC. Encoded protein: CASLNLGGIGYTF.

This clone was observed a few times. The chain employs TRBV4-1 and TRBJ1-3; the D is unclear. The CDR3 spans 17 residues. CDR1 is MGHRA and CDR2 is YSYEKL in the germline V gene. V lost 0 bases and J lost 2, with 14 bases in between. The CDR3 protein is CASSQDPYGDPGNTIYF. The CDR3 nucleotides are TGCGCCAGCAGCCAAGATCCATATGGGGATCCTGGAAACACCATATATTTT.

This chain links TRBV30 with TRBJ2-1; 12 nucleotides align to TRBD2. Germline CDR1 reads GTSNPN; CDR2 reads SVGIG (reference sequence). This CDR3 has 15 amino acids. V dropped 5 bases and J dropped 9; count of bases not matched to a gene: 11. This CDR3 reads CAWGRLAGVNGEQFF. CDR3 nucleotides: TGTGCCTGGGGGCGACTAGCGGGAGTAAATGGTGAGCAGTTCTTC.

CDR3 loop: CASSGELATPPNEQFF. The CDR3, as DNA: TGTGCCAGCAGCGGGGAACTAGCAACCCCCCCCAATGAGCAGTTCTTC. The chain employs TRBV7-2 and TRBJ2-1; D possibly corresponds to TRBD2 (6 bases). Looked up from germline, CDR1 is SGHTA and CDR2 is FQGNSA. The CDR3 totals 16 residues. The V end lost 5 bases, the J end lost 6 bases, and 20 bases lay between the germline ends.

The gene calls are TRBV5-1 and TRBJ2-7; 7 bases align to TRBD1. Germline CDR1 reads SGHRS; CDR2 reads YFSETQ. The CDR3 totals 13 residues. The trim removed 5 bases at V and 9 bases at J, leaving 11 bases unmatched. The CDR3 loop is CASSLDRVSGQYF. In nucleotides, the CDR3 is TGCGCCAGCAGTCTCGACAGGGTGTCAGGGCAGTACTTC.

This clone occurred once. The DNA for the CDR3 is TGTGCCAGCAGCCCCGCGGTCGGAGCGGCCAACACTGAAGCTTTCTTT. Residues: CASSPAVGAANTEAFF. This chain joins TRBV9 and TRBJ1-1; D not certain. CDR3 length equals 16 residues. Looked up from germline, CDR1 is SGDLS and CDR2 is YYNGEE. Trimming cost V 4 bases and J 2 bases, with 18 bases left between them. Based on the CDR3 plus reference TRBV9 and TRBJ1-1, the full variable domain is DSGVTQTPKHLITATGQRVTLRCSPRSGDLSVYWYQQSLDQGLQFLIQYYNGEERAKGNILERFSAQQFPDLHSELNLSSLELGDSALYFCASSPAVGAANTEAFFGQGTRLTVV.

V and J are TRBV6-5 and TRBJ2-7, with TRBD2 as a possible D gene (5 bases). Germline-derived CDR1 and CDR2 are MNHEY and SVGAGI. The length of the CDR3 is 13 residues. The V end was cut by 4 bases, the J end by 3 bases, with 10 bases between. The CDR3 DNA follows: TGTGCCAGCAGTTCGGGCGGGTTCTACGAGCAGTACTTC. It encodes CASSSGGFYEQYF.

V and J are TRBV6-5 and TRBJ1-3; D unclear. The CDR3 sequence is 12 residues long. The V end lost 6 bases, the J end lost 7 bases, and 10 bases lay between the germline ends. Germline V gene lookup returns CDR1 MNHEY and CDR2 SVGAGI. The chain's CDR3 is CASRGPFNTIYF. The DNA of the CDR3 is TGTGCCAGCAGAGGGCCGTTCAACACCATATATTTT.

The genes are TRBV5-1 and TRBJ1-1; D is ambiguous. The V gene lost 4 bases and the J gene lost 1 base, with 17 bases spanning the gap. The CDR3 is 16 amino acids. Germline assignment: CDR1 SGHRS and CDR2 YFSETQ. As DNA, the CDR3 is TGCGCCAGCAGCCCGGATATACAGAATCCGAACACTGAAGCTTTCTTT. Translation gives CASSPDIQNPNTEAFF.

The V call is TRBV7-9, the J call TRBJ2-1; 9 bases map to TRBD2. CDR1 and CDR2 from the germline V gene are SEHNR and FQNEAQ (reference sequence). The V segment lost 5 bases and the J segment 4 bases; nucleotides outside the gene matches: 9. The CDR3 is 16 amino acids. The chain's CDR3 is CASSIPPGLAYNEQFF. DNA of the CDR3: TGTGCCAGCAGCATACCCCCGGGACTAGCATACAATGAGCAGTTCTTC. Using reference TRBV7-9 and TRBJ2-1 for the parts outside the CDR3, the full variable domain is DTGVSQNPRHKITKRGQNVTFRCDPISEHNRLYWYRQTLGQGPEFLTYFQNEAQLEKSRLLSDRFSAERPKGSFSTLEIQRTEQGDSAMYLCASSIPPGLAYNEQFFGPGTRLTVL.

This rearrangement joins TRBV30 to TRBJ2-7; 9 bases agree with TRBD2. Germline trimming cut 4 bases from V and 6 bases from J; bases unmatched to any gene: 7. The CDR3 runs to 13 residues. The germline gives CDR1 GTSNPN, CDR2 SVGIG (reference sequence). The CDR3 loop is CAWTAGGSREQYF. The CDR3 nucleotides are TGTGCCTGGACGGCGGGGGGGTCCCGCGAGCAGTACTTC. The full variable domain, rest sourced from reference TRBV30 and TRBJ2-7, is SQTIHQWPATLVQPVGSPLSLECTVEGTSNPNLYWYRQAAGRGLQLLFYSVGIGQISSEVPQNLSASRPQDRQFILSSKKLLLSDSGFYLCAWTAGGSREQYFGPGTRLTVT.

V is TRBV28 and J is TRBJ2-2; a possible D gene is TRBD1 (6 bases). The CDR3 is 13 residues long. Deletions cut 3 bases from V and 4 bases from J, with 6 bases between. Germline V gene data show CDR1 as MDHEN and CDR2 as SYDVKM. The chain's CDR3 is CASSFRGTGELFF. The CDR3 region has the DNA TGTGCCAGCAGTTTCAGGGGCACCGGGGAGCTGTTTTTT. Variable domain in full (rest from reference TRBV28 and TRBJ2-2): DVKVTQSSRYLVKRTGEKVFLECVQDMDHENMFWYRQDPGLGLRLIYFSYDVKMKEKGDIPEGYSVSREKKERFSLILESASTNQTSMYLCASSFRGTGELFFGEGSRLTVL.

CDR3 in amino acids: CASSLTLNLGTDTQYF. The CDR3 nucleotides are TGTGCCAGCAGCCTTACACTAAACCTGGGCACAGATACGCAGTATTTT. The chain uses TRBV28 and TRBJ2-3; no reliable D call. The V gene lost 6 bases and the J gene lost 1 base, with 17 bases spanning the gap. The CDR3 extends over 16 amino acids. Per the germline V gene, CDR1 is MDHEN and CDR2 is SYDVKM.

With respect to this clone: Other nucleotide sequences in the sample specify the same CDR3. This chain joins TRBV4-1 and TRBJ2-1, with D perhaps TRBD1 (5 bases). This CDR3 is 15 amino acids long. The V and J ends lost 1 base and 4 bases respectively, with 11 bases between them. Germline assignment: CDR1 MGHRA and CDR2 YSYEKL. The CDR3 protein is CASSQGGLEYNEQFF. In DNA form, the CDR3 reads TGCGCCAGCAGCCAAGGGGGCCTAGAGTACAATGAGCAGTTCTTC.

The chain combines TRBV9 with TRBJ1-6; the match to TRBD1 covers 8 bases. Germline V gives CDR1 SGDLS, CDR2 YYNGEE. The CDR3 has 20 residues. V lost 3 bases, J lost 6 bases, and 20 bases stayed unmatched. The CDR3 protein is CASSDPTGAVGVPFNSPLHF. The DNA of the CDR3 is TGTGCCAGCAGCGATCCGACAGGGGCCGTTGGTGTCCCTTTTAATTCACCCCTCCACTTT.

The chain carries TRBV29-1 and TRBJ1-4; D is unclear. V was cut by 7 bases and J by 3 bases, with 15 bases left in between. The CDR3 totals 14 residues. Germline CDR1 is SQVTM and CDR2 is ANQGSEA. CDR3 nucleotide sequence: TGCAGCGCTAGAGGGTTGGGCGCTAATGAAAAACTGTTTTTT. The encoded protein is CSARGLGANEKLFF.

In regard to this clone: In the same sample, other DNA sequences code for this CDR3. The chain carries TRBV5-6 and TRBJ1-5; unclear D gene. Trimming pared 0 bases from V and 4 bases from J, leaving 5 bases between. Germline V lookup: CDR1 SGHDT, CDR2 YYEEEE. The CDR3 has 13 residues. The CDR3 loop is CASSLASNQPQHF. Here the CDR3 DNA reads TGTGCCAGCAGCTTGGCATCAAATCAGCCCCAGCATTTT.

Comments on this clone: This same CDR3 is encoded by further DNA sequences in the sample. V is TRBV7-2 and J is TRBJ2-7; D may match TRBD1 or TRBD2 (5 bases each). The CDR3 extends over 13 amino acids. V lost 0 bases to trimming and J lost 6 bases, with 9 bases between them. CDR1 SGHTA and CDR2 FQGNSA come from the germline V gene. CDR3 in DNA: TGTGCCAGCAGCTTAGCGAGGGGTCTCGAGCAGTACTTC. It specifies CASSLARGLEQYF.

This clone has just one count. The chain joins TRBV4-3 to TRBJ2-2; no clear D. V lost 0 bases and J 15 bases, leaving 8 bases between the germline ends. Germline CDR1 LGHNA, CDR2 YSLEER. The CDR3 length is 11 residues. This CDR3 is CASSQEGMMFF. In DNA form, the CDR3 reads TGCGCCAGCAGCCAAGAGGGCATGATGTTTTTT.